Below, one T cell receptor (beta chain) is given with its context. Its specific antigen is unknown. No quality values exist for individual bases; no much larger clone is one base distant. These data originate in a study of cytomegalovirus exposure and HLA in healthy donors (dated 2017 in TCRdb). Some background on the complete study: An earlier analysis of approximately 590 of the donors reported approximately 270 Gb of sequence data and around 120 million unique TCR beta sequences from 150 million to 200 million T cells. Roughly 5 DR-DQ haplotypes were treated as single units for association and clustering because of strong linkage in the cohort. Among around 400 genotyped donors of the cohort, an average of about 240,000 unique TCR beta nucleotide sequences were sequenced per donor, about a sixth of them non-productive. A later analysis re-analyzed previously published TCR beta repertoires from roughly 690 donors and added high-resolution HLA genotyping to study TCR occurrence patterns. In a later genetic analysis, genome-wide SNP genotypes for about 60% of the 666 donors were used, and that subset was treated as a discovery cohort. Of the roughly 400 genotyped donors, about 84% fell in the genetic ancestry cluster associated with self-reported Caucasian donors. The aim of the study was to test whether cataloging public T cell receptors could identify signatures of past pathogen exposure. Using immunosequencing, the study profiled T cell repertoires from some 670 subjects and related those repertoires to cytomegalovirus serostatus. Besides the first cohort of around 700 subjects, a separate validation cohort made up of 120 or so different subjects was used. The later analysis used no new phenotypic data to find candidate immune exposures, relying instead on TCR beta sequences and their occurrence across donors. Every repertoire in the discovery cohort had been generated on one and the same sequencing platform. High-throughput TCR immunosequencing, statistical association of individual TCRs with disease status, and machine learning were combined to predict cytomegalovirus infection status. Alongside the repertoire data, information on donor age, sex, ethnicity and CMV serostatus was compiled. An early release covering approximately 600 HLA-typed donors comprised 250 to 350 gigabases of sequencing data and around 86 million unique TCR sequences. Typing coverage differed by locus: A, B, C, DRB1 and DQB1 were typed in roughly 629-630 donors, DQA1 in about 510, DPA1 in 600 to 610, and DPB1 in approximately 450. Both class I and class II loci were covered by HLA typing, at four-digit resolution. To decide whether each TCR beta V gene segment behaved as functional or pseudogenic, an earlier analysis of nearly 600 of the donors relied on high-throughput TCR beta sequencing.

Library method: the immunoSEQ multiplex PCR assay. For the multiplex PCR, a mixture combining 60 forward primers for TCR Vbeta segments and 13 reverse primers for TCR Jbeta segments was used. Amplification of the CDR3 region of rearranged TCR beta genes was performed with a multiplex PCR assay on genomic DNA. On the Illumina HiSeq System, the amplified TCR beta libraries were sequenced as 87-base-pair reads. The authors' pipeline ran thus. A later analysis tallied tens of millions of unique TCR beta chains across the 660 or so repertoires, and approximately 11 million of those chains were shared by two or more donors. A nearest-neighbor algorithm error-corrected the raw reads and collapsed the reads into unique sequences, merging closely related sequences to remove PCR and sequencing errors. To assign V, D and J gene segments, CDR3 sequences were aligned to IMGT reference sequences. For a sequence to be retained, at least a six-nucleotide match to both a V gene segment and a J gene segment was required. Rearrangements were classified as productive when the CDR3 lacked stop codons and remained in frame with V and J, and all other rearrangements were classified as non-productive. Following IMGT convention, CDR3 was defined as the stretch from the second conserved V-encoded cysteine to the conserved J-encoded phenylalanine. The earlier analysis of roughly 590 of the donors excluded sequences that lacked an unambiguous match to a single V gene segment. In an earlier analysis of more than 500 of the donors, a V segment was called functional when productive rearrangements were above 56.7%, and segregating when the standard deviation between donors exceeded 5%. A statistical classification framework was developed to diagnose cytomegalovirus status using the catalog of TCR beta chain sequences. In a later analysis, V and J genes were assigned by comparing TCR nucleotide sequences against IMGT/GENE-DB human TR gene sequences. A later analysis assigned CDR3 sequences and most-parsimonious VDJ recombination scenarios with the TCRdist pipeline. In a later analysis, every TCR beta chain was defined by the combination of its CDR3 amino acid sequence and its V-gene family, and reads without a unique V-gene family were dropped. In a later analysis, 550 to 650 highly shared, low-generation-probability nucleotide sequences were removed to address suspected cross-contamination and a sequencing artifact. A later analysis calculated a clonal expansion index for each public chain from normalized within-repertoire ranks of inferred template counts. A later analysis computed generation probabilities with a VDJ recombination model fitted to out-of-frame rearrangements, and checked the results against IGoR. Hypergeometric tests were used in a later analysis to score TCR-TCR, TCR-HLA and TCR-CMV co-occurrence, with a repertoire-size bias correction applied to the TCR pairs. In a later analysis, false discovery rates were estimated by permuting HLA or CMV assignments 20 times. In a later analysis, co-occurring TCRs were grouped using DBSCAN, and TCRdist sequence similarity was added for clustering within HLA-allele-positive subsets. Repertoires with fewer than 30,000 or more than 120,000 public chains, plus five repertoires with anomalous nucleotide sharing, were excluded from co-occurrence clustering. TCRdb stores this immuneACCESS table with in-frame sequences only. Part of the clones is absent; in the studies checked, under half of the shortfall reflects unresolved V genes, and no reason is known for the rest. The V and J calls and clone size were taken over from that table, and D and trimming were inferred from the DNA. This sample lists tens of thousands of clones; roughly four fifths were detected once. The ten largest clones add up to 1.9% of the sample.

What the study reported, not specific to this receptor: Approximately 16 rarely observed V segments, including chromosome 9 orphons, were excluded from the earlier analysis of some 590 of the donors because counts were too low. Compared with the approximately 670-donor mean, donors in an Asian-associated ancestry cluster had fewer N-insertions in productive TCRs, according to a later genetic analysis. The authors suggested that the approach could potentially be generalized to other disease states and immunological phenotypes. In a later analysis, the rate of TCR association differed among HLA loci, with DRB1 alleles having the most associated TCRs and HLA-C alleles having the fewest. In an earlier analysis of approximately 600 of the donors, most TCR beta V segments were observed in productive rearrangements about 90% or about 30% of the time, broadly matching IMGT annotations. When HLA alleles, especially DR and DQ, strongly co-occurred, TCR associations were difficult to assign to individual alleles. The presence/absence analyses assumed that sequencing depth was roughly uniform across donors, and that assumption may not be true. Linkage disequilibrium might explain the correlated functional status among segregating V segments, but an unknown experimental factor could not be ruled out. The study gave a list of some 150 TCR beta chains associated with cytomegalovirus. The cohort was sequenced for TCR beta chains only, and without alpha or paired-chain data the features that could be detected were limited. Three of the identified cytomegalovirus-associated TCR beta chains were confirmed in vitro to be specific for cytomegalovirus antigens. Compared with equally common non-associated chains, HLA-associated TCR beta chains in a later analysis were more clonally expanded and had lower generation probabilities. A further reported finding was that TCR beta sequences accurately predicted the HLA-A and HLA-B alleles for most subjects in the first cohort. A later analysis associated about 16,000 TCR beta sequences with specific HLA alleles at a false discovery rate of 0.05. A cluster of highly shared sequence variants was judged likely to represent a technical artifact of the sequencing pipeline. Some IMGT-functional V segments, including TRBV6-2 and TRBV6-3, could not be told apart with the 87-base-pair reads, so those segments were excluded. Most TCR sequences were seen in very few donors, while some public TCRs were found in many individuals. The classifier was reported to diagnose cytomegalovirus status with high specificity and sensitivity in both the original cohort and the validation cohort. A later analysis found that most CMV-associated TCR beta chains appeared HLA-restricted, with HLA associations seemingly driven largely by CMV exposure. According to a later analysis, parvovirus B19, influenza, CMV and Epstein-Barr virus appeared linked to several top co-occurrence clusters. A later genetic analysis associated a missense DCLRE1C variant with V-gene and J-gene trimming of TCR beta chains, and an independent cohort replicated the association. HLA typing was unavailable for some donors at each locus, so association tests used only the typed subset. The only immune exposure information available for the cohort was CMV serostatus.

From the cysteine through the phenylalanine, the CDR3 covers 16 amino acids. The CDR3 DNA has 48 bases and is translated from base 1. Trimming costs V 0 bases and J 6 bases, and their ends lie 16 bases apart. According to the germline V gene, CDR1 reads MNHEY and CDR2 reads SVGAGI. The cohort comprised several hundred healthy bone marrow donors. At the time of sampling, all cohort members were nominally healthy, though unrecorded immune exposures were likely present. The donor was CMV seronegative and was included in the group of several hundred seronegative cohort members. A peripheral blood sample was collected from each donor, and TCR beta sequencing was performed on peripheral blood mononuclear cells. The Qiagen DNeasy Blood Extraction Kit was used to extract genomic DNA from the blood cell samples.

The chain joins TRBV6-5 to TRBJ2-3; a tentative D call is TRBD2 (5 bases match). The sequencing sample was made of PBMCs. The clonotype was recovered from a man in his late teens or twenties in good health and CMV-seronegative. The CDR3 protein: CASSYSTGMSADTQYF. The nucleotides are TGTGCCAGCAGTTACTCGACGGGGATGAGTGCGGATACGCAGTATTTT.